This T cell receptor (beta chain) was sequenced during a study of cytomegalovirus exposure and HLA in healthy donors. The PCR used 60 Vbeta and 13 Jbeta primers. Clones were read by immunoSEQ multiplex PCR, and TCRdb kept only the in-frame ones, dropping some. The sample features about 39,000 clones, with 3% to 4% in its top ten. Germline V gene lookup returns CDR1 SNHLY and CDR2 FYNNEI. The CDR3 length is 15 residues. Trimming removed 6 bases from V and 0 bases from J; junction bases left unmatched: 7. This receptor was identified in a male donor in good health and CMV-seronegative. The sequenced sample consisted of PBMCs. The chain employs TRBV2 and TRBJ2-7; TRBD1 agrees at 8 bases. CDR3 residues: CASRGNRGSSYEQYF. CDR3 DNA: TGTGCCAGCAGAGGTAACAGGGGGAGCTCCTACGAGCAGTACTTC.